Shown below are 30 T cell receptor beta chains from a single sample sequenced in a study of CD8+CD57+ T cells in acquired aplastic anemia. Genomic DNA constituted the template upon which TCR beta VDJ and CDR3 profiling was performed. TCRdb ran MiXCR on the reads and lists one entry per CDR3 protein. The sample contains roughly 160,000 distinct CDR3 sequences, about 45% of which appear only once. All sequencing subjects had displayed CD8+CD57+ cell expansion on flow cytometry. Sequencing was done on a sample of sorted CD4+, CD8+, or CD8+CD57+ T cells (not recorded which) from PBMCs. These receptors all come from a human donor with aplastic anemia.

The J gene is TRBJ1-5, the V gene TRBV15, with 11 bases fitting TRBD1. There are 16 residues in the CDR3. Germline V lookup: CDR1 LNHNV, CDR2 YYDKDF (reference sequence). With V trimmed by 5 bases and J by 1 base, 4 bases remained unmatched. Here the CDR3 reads CATSRRDRGSNQPQHF. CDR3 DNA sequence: TGTGCCACCAGCCGCCGGGACAGGGGGAGCAATCAGCCCCAGCATTTT.

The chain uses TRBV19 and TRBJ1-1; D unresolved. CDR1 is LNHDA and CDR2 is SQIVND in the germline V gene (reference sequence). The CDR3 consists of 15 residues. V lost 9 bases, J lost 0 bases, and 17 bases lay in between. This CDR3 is CASRSQVLMNTEAFF. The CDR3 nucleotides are TGTGCCAGCAGAAGCCAGGTGCTGATGAACACTGAAGCTTTCTTT.

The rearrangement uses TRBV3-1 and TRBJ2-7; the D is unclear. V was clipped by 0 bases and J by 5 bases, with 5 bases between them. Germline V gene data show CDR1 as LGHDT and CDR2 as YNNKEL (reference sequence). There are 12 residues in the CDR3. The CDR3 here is CASSQEGNEQYF. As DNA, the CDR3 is TGTGCCAGCAGCCAAGAAGGAAACGAGCAGTACTTC.

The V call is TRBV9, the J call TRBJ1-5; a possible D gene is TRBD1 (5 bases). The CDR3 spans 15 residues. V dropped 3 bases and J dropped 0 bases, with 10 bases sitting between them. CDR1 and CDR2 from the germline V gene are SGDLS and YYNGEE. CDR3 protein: CASSAGPSSNQPQHF. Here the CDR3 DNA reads TGTGCCAGCAGCGCGGGACCCAGTAGCAATCAGCCCCAGCATTTT.

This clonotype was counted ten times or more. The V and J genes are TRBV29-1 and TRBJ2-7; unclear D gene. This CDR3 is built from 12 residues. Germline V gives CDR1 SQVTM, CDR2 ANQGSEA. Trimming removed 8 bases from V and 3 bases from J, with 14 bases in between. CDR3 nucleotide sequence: TGCAGCTCAACCGACACCTTCTACGAGCAGTACTTC. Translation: CSSTDTFYEQYF.

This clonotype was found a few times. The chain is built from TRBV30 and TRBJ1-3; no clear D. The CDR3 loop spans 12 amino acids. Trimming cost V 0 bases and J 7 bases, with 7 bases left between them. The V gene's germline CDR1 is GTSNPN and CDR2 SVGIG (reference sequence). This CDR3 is CAWSVGSNTIYF. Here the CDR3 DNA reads TGTGCCTGGAGTGTGGGAAGTAACACCATATATTTT.

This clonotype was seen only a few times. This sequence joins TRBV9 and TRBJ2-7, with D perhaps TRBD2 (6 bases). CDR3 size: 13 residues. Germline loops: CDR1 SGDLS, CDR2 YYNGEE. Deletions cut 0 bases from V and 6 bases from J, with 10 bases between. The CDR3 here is CASSVGPGVEQYF. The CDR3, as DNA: TGTGCCAGCAGCGTAGGACCGGGGGTCGAGCAGTACTTC.

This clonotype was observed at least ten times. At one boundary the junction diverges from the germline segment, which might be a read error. CDR3 loop: CASSPGLAGIYEQFF. The CDR3 bases are TGTGCTAGCAGCCCCGGACTAGCGGGAATCTATGAGCAGTTCTTC. The chain couples TRBV7-7 to TRBJ2-1, with 12 bases that match TRBD2. The CDR3 loop spans 15 amino acids. CDR1 and CDR2 from the germline V gene are SSHAT and FNYEAQ (reference sequence).

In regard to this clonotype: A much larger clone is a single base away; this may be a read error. The CDR3 spells CASSINRGTGAFF. The CDR3 nucleotides are TGTGCCAGTAGTATTAACAGAGGCACTGGAGCTTTCTTT. The V call is TRBV19, the J call TRBJ1-1; D gene ambiguous. The CDR3 has 13 amino acids. CDR1 is LNHDA and CDR2 is SQIVND in the germline V gene (reference sequence).

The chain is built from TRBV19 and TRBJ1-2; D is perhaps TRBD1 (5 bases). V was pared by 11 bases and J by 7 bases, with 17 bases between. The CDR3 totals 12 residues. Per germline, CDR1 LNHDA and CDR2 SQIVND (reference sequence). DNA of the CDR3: TGTGCCGCGCGGGGCATTCATGGTGGCTACACCTTC. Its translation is CAARGIHGGYTF.

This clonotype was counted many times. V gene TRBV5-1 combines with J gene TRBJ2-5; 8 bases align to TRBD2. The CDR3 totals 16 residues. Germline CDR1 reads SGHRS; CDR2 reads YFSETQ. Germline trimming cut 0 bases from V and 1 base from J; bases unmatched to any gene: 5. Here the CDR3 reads CASSLGLAGSQETQYF. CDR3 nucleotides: TGCGCCAGCAGCTTGGGATTAGCGGGGAGCCAAGAGACCCAGTACTTC.

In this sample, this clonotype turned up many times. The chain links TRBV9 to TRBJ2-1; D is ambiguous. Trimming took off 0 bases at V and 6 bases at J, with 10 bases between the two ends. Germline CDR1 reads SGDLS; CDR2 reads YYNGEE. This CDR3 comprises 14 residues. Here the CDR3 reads CASSVGHLSNEQFF. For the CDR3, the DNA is TGTGCCAGCAGCGTAGGCCACCTTAGCAATGAGCAGTTCTTC.

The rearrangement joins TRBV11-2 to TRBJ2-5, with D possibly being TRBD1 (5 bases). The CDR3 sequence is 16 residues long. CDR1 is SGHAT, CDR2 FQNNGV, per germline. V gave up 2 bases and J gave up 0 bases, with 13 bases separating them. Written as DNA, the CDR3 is TGTGCCAGCAGCTTAACCCCGACAGTACACCAAGAGACCCAGTACTTC. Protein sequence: CASSLTPTVHQETQYF.

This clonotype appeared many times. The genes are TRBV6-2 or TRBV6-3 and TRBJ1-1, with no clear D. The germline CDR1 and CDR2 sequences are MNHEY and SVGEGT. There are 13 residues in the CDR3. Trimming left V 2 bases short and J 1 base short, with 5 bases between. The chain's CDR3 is CASSYIGNTEAFF. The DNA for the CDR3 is TGTGCCAGCAGTTACATTGGGAACACTGAAGCTTTCTTT.

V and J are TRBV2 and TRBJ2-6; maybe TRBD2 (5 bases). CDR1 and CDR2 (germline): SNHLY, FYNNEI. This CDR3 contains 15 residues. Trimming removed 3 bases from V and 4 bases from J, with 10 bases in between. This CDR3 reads CASSERAGGANVLTF. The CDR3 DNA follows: TGTGCCAGCAGTGAGAGGGCGGGCGGGGCCAACGTCCTGACTTTC.

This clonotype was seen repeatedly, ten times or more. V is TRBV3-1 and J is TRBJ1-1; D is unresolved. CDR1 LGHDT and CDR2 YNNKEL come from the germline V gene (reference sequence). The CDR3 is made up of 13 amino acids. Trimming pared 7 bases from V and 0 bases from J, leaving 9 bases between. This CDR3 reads CASIGQMNTEAFF. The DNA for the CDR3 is TGTGCCAGCATCGGCCAGATGAACACTGAAGCTTTCTTT.

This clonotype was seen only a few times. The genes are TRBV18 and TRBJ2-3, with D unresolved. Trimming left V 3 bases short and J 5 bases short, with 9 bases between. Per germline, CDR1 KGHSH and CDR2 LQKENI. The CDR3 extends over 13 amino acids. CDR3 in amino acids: CASSPFAQDTQYF. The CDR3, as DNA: TGTGCCAGCTCACCCTTCGCACAAGATACGCAGTATTTT.

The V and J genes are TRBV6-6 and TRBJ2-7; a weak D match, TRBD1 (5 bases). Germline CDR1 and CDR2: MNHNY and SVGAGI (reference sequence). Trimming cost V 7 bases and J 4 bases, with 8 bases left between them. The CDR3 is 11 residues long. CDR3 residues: CASTQGYEQYF. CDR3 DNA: TGTGCCAGCACCCAGGGTTACGAGCAGTACTTC.

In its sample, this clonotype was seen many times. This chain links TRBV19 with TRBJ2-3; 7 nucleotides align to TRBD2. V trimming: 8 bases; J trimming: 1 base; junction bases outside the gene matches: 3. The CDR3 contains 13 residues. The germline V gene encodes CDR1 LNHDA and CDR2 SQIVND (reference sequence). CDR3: CASGLAGTDTQYF. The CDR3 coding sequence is TGTGCCAGTGGCCTAGCGGGCACAGATACGCAGTATTTT.

CDR3 nucleotide sequence: TGTGCCAGCAGTGTCAGGGGACACCCCAATGAGCAGTTCTTC. Translating it yields CASSVRGHPNEQFF. The chain has TRBV6-4 and TRBJ2-1, with a tentative D call TRBD1 (6 bases). Per germline, CDR1 MRHNA and CDR2 SNTAGT. There are 14 residues in the CDR3. Deletions cut 4 bases from V and 6 bases from J, with 13 bases between.

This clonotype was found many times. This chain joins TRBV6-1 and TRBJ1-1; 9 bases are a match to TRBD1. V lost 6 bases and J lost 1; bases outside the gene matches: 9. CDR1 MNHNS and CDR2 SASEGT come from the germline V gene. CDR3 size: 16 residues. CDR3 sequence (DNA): TGTGCCAGCAGACGGGACAGGGTCAACAAGAACACTGAAGCTTTCTTT. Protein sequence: CASRRDRVNKNTEAFF.

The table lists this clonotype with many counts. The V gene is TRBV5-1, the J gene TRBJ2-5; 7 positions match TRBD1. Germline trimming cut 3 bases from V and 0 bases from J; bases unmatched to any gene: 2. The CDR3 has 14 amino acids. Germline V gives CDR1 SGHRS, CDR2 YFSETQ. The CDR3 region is CASSSGTDQETQYF. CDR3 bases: TGCGCCAGCAGCTCCGGGACAGACCAAGAGACCCAGTACTTC.

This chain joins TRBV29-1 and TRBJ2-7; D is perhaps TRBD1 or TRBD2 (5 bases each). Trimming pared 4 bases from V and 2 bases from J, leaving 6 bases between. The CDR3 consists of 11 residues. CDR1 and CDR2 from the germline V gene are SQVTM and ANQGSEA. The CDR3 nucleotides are TGCAGCGTTGTGGGGGCCTACGAGCAGTACTTC. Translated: CSVVGAYEQYF.

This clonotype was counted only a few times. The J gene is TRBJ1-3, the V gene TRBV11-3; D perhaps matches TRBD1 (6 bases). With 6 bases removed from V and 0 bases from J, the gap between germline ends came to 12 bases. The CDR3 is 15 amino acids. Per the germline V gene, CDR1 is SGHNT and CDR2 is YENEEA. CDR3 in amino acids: CASRKGGDSGNTIYF. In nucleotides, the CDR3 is TGTGCCAGCAGGAAAGGGGGAGACTCTGGAAACACCATATATTTT.

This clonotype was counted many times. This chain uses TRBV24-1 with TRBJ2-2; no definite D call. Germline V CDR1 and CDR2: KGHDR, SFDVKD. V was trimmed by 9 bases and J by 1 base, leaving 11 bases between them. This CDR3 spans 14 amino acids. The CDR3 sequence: CATGGTENTGELFF. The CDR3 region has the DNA TGTGCCACCGGTGGAACGGAGAACACCGGGGAGCTGTTTTTT.

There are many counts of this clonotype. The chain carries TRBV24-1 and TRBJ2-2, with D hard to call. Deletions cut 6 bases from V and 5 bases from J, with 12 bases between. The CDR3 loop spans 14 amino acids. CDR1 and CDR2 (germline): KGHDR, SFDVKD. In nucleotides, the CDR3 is TGTGCCACCAGTCCCCGGGCCGCTACCGGGGAGCTGTTTTTT. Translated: CATSPRAATGELFF.

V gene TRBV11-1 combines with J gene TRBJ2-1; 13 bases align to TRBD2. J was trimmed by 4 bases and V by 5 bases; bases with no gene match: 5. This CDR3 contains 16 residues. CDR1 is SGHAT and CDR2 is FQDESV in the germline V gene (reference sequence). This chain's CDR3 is CASSLLAGGPYNEQFF. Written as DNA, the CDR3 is TGTGCCAGCAGCCTACTAGCGGGAGGGCCTTACAATGAGCAGTTCTTC.

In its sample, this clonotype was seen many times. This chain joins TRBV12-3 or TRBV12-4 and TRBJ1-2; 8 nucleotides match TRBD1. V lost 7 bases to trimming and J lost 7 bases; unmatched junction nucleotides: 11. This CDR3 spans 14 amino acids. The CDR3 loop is CASTYRTGSGGYTF. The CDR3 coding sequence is TGTGCCAGCACCTATAGGACAGGGAGCGGTGGCTACACCTTC.

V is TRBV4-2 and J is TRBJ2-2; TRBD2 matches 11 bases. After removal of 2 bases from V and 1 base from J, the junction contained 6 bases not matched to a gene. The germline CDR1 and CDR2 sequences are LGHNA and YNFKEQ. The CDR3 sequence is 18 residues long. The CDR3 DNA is TGTGCCAGCAGCCAAATAAATAGCGGGAGGGGGAACACCGGGGAGCTGTTTTTT. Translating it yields CASSQINSGRGNTGELFF.

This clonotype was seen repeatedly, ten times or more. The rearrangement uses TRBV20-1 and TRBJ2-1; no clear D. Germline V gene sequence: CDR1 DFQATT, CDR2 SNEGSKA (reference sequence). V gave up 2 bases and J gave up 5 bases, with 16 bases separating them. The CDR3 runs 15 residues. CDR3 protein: CSARPPEETHNEQFF. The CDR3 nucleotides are TGCAGTGCTAGACCCCCCGAGGAAACCCACAATGAGCAGTTCTTC.